This is a list of T cell receptor beta chains from one sample in a study of CD8+ T cells in alopecia areata. Some clones are missing from TCRdb's copy, which holds only in-frame ones; the method was immunoSEQ multiplex PCR. This table holds 110,000 or so clones, less than 70% found once. The sequencing used CD4+ T cells sorted from blood, collected at week 24, from a patient treated with tofacitinib. The source is a human donor with alopecia areata. The CDR3 runs from the conserved cysteine through the conserved F or W. The D gene is left open where the match is weak. The size of a clone is reported for some rows only, either as once, few or many, or as a class for expanded clones.

j_call | d_call | v_call | clone_size | cdr3_nt | cdr3_aa
TRBJ1-5 | . | TRBV30 | few | TGTGCCTGGAGTAGGACGGCCCCAAATCAGCCCCAGCATTTT | CAWSRTAPNQPQHF
TRBJ1-4 | . | TRBV19 | few | TGTGCCAGTAGGACGGATACAACTAATGAAAAACTGTTTTTT | CASRTDTTNEKLFF
TRBJ2-5 | . | TRBV11-2 | . | TGTGCCAGCAGCTTATCCGATGGGGGGACCCAGTACTTC | CASSLSDGGTQYF
TRBJ2-3 | TRBD1 | TRBV12-5 | few | TGTGCTAGTGGCTTGGGACAGCCCACAGATACGCAGTATTTT | CASGLGQPTDTQYF
TRBJ1-5 | . | TRBV23-1 | few | TGCGCCGTTGTCGGCAATCAGCCCCAGCATTTT | CAVVGNQPQHF
TRBJ2-7 | TRBD2 | TRBV7-2 | . | TGTGCCAGCAGCTTAGAGAAAAGCGGGGGGAGCGAGCAGTACTTC | CASSLEKSGGSEQYF
TRBJ1-4 | . | TRBV5-1 | . | TGCGCCAGCAGCGCCACCGGGACGGCAACTAATGAAAAACTGTTTTTT | CASSATGTATNEKLFF
TRBJ1-1 | . | TRBV10-3 | . | TGTGCCATCAGGGGATCGACCCGTGAAGCTTTCTTT | CAIRGSTREAFF
TRBJ2-5 | TRBD2 | TRBV30 | . | TGTGCCTGGAGCGGGAGGACCGAGACCCAGTACTTC | CAWSGRTETQYF
TRBJ2-3 | . | TRBV29-1 | once | TGCAGCGTCGCCAAAGAGGCAGTGGGCACAGATACGCAGTATTTT | CSVAKEAVGTDTQYF
TRBJ1-4 | . | TRBV6-5 | . | TGTGCCAGCAAGGGTATCTCAACTAATGAAAAACTGTTTTTT | CASKGISTNEKLFF
TRBJ1-4 | . | TRBV14 | few | TGTGCCAGCAGCCAAGAAGCGGGGGCGGGGGAAAAACTGTTTTTT | CASSQEAGAGEKLFF
TRBJ2-4 | TRBD1 | TRBV7-2 | . | TGTGCCAGCAGCTCGGGCCCGGGACAGGAGAAAAACATTCAGTACTTC | CASSSGPGQEKNIQYF
TRBJ2-5 | . | TRBV20-1 | . | TGCAGTGCTAGCGTGAAAGAGACCCAGTACTTC | CSASVKETQYF
TRBJ1-1 | TRBD1 | TRBV7-2 | . | TGTGCCAGCAGCATTAAAGTAGGACAGGGCACTGAAGCTTTCTTT | CASSIKVGQGTEAFF
TRBJ2-3 | TRBD2 | TRBV5-1 | . | TGCGCCAGCAGCTTGGAGGGACTAAACCCAGATACGCAGTATTTT | CASSLEGLNPDTQYF
TRBJ1-2 | TRBD1 | TRBV14 | few | TGTGCCAGCAGTCCCGGGACAGGGGTCCTCTATGGCTACACCTTC | CASSPGTGVLYGYTF
TRBJ2-7 | . | TRBV15 | . | TGTGCCACCAGCAATCAGGGTTGGGGCGAGCAGTACTTC | CATSNQGWGEQYF
TRBJ1-2 | . | TRBV29-1 | . | TGCAGCGTCTTCACAGGGAGGGAAGGCTACACCTTC | CSVFTGREGYTF
TRBJ2-1 | TRBD1 | TRBV15 | . | TGTGCCACCCGATCTGCCGGGACAGGGGTAGTACATGAGCAGTTCTTC | CATRSAGTGVVHEQFF
TRBJ1-2 | . | TRBV6-8 | . | TGTGCCGCTAATTGTGGGAACTATGGCTACACCTTC | CAANCGNYGYTF
TRBJ2-7 | TRBD2 | TRBV6-5 | few | TGTGCCAGCAGCAGCGGGGGGGTGAATAACGAGCAGTACTTC | CASSSGGVNNEQYF
TRBJ2-7 | . | TRBV30 | . | TGTGCCTGGAGTCGTAGTCTATTCAAGGGCTACGAGCAGTACTTC | CAWSRSLFKGYEQYF
TRBJ2-3 | . | TRBV7-9 | few | TGTGCCAGCAGCTACGGGACCACAGATACGCAGTATTTT | CASSYGTTDTQYF
TRBJ2-7 | TRBD2 | TRBV5-1 | . | TGCGCCAGCAGCTTGGCCCTGGGGACTAACTACGAGCAGTACTTC | CASSLALGTNYEQYF
TRBJ2-7 | TRBD1 | TRBV2 | . | TGTGCCAGCAGTTCCCAGGGGGCCGACTACGAGCAGTACTTC | CASSSQGADYEQYF
TRBJ2-7 | . | TRBV4-3 | once | TGCGCCAGCAGCCAAGATTATCGCTTGGATTTCCCCTACGAGCAGTACTTC | CASSQDYRLDFPYEQYF
TRBJ1-1 | . | TRBV5-6 | few | TGTGCCAGCACGTTCGCGGGGAGAAACACTGAAGCTTTCTTT | CASTFAGRNTEAFF
TRBJ2-5 | . | TRBV4-2 | . | TGTGCCAGCAGCCAAGACCGGATGGGGGGCCTACGCCAAGAGACCCAGTACTTC | CASSQDRMGGLRQETQYF
TRBJ2-3 | . | TRBV10-2 | . | TGCGCCAGCTATGAGTCGAATACGCAGTATTTT | CASYESNTQYF
TRBJ2-3 | . | TRBV27 | few | TGTGCCAGCATCCCCTGGGGGGGGCCCGCAGATACGCAGTATTTT | CASIPWGGPADTQYF
TRBJ2-5 | . | TRBV2 | . | TGTGCCAGCAGCCCCGGGATCCAGGGAGAGACCCAGTACTTC | CASSPGIQGETQYF
TRBJ2-7 | TRBD1 | TRBV29-1 | . | TGCAGCACCTGGGACAGGGGCGACGAGCAGTACTTC | CSTWDRGDEQYF
TRBJ1-1 | . | TRBV29-1 | once | TGCAGCGGCCGGGTCCAACAGGGAGCTTTCTTT | CSGRVQQGAFF
TRBJ1-1 | . | TRBV30 | . | TGTGCCTGGGCCCCGACGTTGGTCAACACTGAAGCTTTCTTT | CAWAPTLVNTEAFF
TRBJ2-1 | TRBD2 | TRBV7-2 | few | TGTGCCAGCAGCTTAGGTAGCGGGGGGGCAAATGAGCAGTTCTTC | CASSLGSGGANEQFF
TRBJ1-4 | . | TRBV29-1 | few | TGCAGCGCCCGAGTGGGGGCCAGAGAAAAACTGTTTTTT | CSARVGAREKLFF
TRBJ2-2 | . | TRBV6-1 | . | TGTGCCAGCAGCCCTGCTGGAACTCTAACCGGGGAGCTGTTTTTT | CASSPAGTLTGELFF
TRBJ1-2 | . | TRBV5-4 | . | TGTGCCAGCAGCTTGGCCGGGCAGTACTATGGCTACACCTTC | CASSLAGQYYGYTF
TRBJ1-2 | . | TRBV6-4 | . | TGTGCCAGCAGTGACTCCGGGGTCTATGGCTACACCTTC | CASSDSGVYGYTF
TRBJ1-6 | . | TRBV6-1 | . | TGTGCCAGCAGTGAAGCCTATTGGGGAGCATCCTATAATTCACCCCTCCACTTT | CASSEAYWGASYNSPLHF
TRBJ1-5 | TRBD1 | TRBV5-1 | . | TGCGCCAGCAGCTGGACAGGGAATCAGCCCCAGCATTTT | CASSWTGNQPQHF
TRBJ1-6 | TRBD1 | TRBV9 | . | TGTGCCAGCAGCGCTATGGACAGGGTTAATTCACCCCTCCACTTT | CASSAMDRVNSPLHF
TRBJ1-5 | TRBD1 | TRBV30 | . | TGTGCCTGGAGTCCTCGGACAGGGGGTAGCAATCAGCCCCAGCATTTT | CAWSPRTGGSNQPQHF
TRBJ2-7 | TRBD2 | TRBV5-4 | . | TGTGCCAGCAGCTCACTAGCGGGGGACTACGAGCAGTACTTC | CASSSLAGDYEQYF
TRBJ2-1 | . | TRBV19 | few | TGTGCCAGCATGCGGTCAGGTGGAGGCTACAATGAGCAGTTCTTC | CASMRSGGGYNEQFF
TRBJ1-1 | . | TRBV7-9 | once | TGTGCCAGCAGCTTAGGACAGGAGAACACTGAAGCTTTCTTT | CASSLGQENTEAFF
TRBJ2-5 | . | TRBV2 | few | TGTGCCAGCAGTGAATTGCGGCGGGAGACCCAGTACTTC | CASSELRRETQYF
TRBJ2-1 | . | TRBV10-3 | . | TGTGCCATCAGTGAGTTCAATGAGCAGTTCTTC | CAISEFNEQFF
TRBJ1-2 | . | TRBV20-1 | . | TGCAGTGCTACAGGGTCCTATGGCTACACCTTC | CSATGSYGYTF
TRBJ1-5 | . | TRBV19 | few | TGTGCCAGTAGTATAGGTGGATGGGATCAGCCCCAGCATTTT | CASSIGGWDQPQHF
TRBJ2-5 | . | TRBV29-1 | few | TGCAGCCACCGGGACGGAAAAGAGACCCAGTACTTC | CSHRDGKETQYF
TRBJ1-6 | . | TRBV10-3 | few | TGTGCCATCAGTGACAAGGGGAATTCACCCCTCCACTTT | CAISDKGNSPLHF
TRBJ2-7 | . | TRBV29-1 | . | TGCAGCGTTGTGAGGGCGGGGGCCGAGCAGTACTTC | CSVVRAGAEQYF
TRBJ2-1 | . | TRBV5-6 | once | TGTGCCAGCAGCTCTACTAGGAAGCGGTCCTACAATGAGCAGTTCTTC | CASSSTRKRSYNEQFF
TRBJ1-2 | . | TRBV7-2 | few | TGTGCCAGCAGCTTAGACAAAGGGGCCTATGGCTACACCTTC | CASSLDKGAYGYTF
TRBJ1-2 | . | TRBV18 | . | TGTGCCAGCTCACCTGGAGATGGCTACACCTTC | CASSPGDGYTF
TRBJ2-7 | . | TRBV5-1 | . | TGCGCCAGCAGCTCCCAGGGATACGAGCAGTACTTC | CASSSQGYEQYF
TRBJ1-2 | . | TRBV4-2 | . | TGTGCCAGCAGCCAAGTAGGGGAATATGGCTACACCTTC | CASSQVGEYGYTF
TRBJ1-2 | TRBD1 | TRBV10-3 | . | TGTGCCATCAGCGACACGGGACAGGTGGGGCTCTATGGCTACACCTTC | CAISDTGQVGLYGYTF